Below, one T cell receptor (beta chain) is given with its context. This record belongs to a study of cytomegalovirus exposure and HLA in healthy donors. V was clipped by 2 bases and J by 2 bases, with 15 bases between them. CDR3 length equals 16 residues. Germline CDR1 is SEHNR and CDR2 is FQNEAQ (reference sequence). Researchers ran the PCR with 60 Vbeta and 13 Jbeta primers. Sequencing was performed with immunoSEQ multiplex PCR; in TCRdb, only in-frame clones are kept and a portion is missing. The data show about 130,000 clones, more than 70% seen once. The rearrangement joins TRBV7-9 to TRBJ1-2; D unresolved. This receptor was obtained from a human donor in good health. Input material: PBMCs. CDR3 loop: CASSLSLQPSNYGYTF. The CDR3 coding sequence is TGTGCCAGCAGCTTAAGCCTACAGCCCTCCAACTATGGCTACACCTTC.